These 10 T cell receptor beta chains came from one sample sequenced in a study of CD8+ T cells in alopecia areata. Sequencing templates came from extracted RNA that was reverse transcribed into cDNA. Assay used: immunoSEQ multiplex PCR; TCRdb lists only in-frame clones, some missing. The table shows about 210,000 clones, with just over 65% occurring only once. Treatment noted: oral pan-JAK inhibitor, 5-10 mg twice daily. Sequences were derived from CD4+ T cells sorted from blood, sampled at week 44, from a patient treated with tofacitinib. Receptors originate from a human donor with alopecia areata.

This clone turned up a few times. The CDR3 sequence: CSVEDPRQGGRQETQYF. The CDR3 nucleotides are TGCAGCGTTGAAGATCCCCGACAGGGCGGGAGACAAGAGACCCAGTACTTC. The chain recombines TRBV29-1 with TRBJ2-5; D possibly matches TRBD1 or TRBD2 (7 bases each). The V end lost 0 bases, the J end lost 2 bases, and 19 bases lay between the germline ends. Germline V lookup: CDR1 SQVTM, CDR2 ANQGSEA. This CDR3 has 17 amino acids.

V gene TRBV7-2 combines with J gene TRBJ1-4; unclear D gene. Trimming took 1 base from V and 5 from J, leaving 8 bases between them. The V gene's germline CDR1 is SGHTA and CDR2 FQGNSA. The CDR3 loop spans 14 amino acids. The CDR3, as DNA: TGTGCCAGCAGCTTAGAGGCTTCGAATGAAAAACTGTTTTTT. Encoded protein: CASSLEASNEKLFF.

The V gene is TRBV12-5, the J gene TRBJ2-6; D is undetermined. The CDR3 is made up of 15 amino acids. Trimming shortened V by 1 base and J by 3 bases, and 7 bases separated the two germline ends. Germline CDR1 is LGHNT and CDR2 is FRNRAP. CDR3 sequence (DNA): TGTGCTAGTGGTTTGGGAAGGGATGGGGCCAACGTCCTGACTTTC. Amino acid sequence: CASGLGRDGANVLTF.

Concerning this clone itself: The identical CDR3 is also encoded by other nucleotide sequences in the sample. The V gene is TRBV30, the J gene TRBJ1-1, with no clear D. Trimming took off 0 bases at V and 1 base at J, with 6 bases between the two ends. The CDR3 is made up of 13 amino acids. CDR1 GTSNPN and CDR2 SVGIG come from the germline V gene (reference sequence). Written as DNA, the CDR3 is TGTGCCTGGAGTGTAGGCGGGAACACTGAAGCTTTCTTT. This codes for CAWSVGGNTEAFF.

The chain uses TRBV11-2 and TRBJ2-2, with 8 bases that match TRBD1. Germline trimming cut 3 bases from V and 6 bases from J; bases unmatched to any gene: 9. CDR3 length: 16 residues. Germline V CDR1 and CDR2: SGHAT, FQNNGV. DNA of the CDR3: TGTGCCAGCAGCTTTGGACAGGGTGGGGTTGCCGGGGAGCTGTTTTTT. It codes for CASSFGQGGVAGELFF.

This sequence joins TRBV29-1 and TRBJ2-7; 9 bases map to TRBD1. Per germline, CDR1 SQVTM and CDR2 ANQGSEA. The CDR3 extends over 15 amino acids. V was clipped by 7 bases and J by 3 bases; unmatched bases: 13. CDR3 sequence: CSGGWGTGLGYEQYF. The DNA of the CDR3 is TGCAGCGGTGGTTGGGGGACAGGGCTGGGCTACGAGCAGTACTTC.

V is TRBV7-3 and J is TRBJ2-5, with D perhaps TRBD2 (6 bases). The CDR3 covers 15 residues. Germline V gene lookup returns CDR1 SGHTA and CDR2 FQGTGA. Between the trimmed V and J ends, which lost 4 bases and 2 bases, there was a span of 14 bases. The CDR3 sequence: CASSSSRGIQETQYF. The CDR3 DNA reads TGTGCCAGCAGCTCGAGTCGGGGGATTCAAGAGACCCAGTACTTC.

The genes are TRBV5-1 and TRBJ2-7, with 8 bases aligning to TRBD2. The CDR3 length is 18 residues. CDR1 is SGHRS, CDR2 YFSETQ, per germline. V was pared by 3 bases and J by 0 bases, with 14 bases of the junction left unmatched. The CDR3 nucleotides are TGCGCCAGCAGCTCCAATATCCTAGCGGGTCGAAGCTCCTACGAGCAGTACTTC. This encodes CASSSNILAGRSSYEQYF. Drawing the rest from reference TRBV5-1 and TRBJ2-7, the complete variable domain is KAGVTQTPRYLIKTRGQQVTLSCSPISGHRSVSWYQQTPGQGLQFLFEYFSETQRNKGNFPGRFSGRQFSNSRSEMNVSTLELGDSALYLCASSSNILAGRSSYEQYFGPGTRLTVT.

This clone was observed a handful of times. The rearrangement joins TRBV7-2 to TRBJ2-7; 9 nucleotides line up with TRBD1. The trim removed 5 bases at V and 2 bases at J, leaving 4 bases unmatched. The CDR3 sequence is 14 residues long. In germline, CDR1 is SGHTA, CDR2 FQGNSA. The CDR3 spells CASSTGQGPYEQYF. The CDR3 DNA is TGTGCCAGCAGCACCGGACAGGGGCCCTACGAGCAGTACTTC.

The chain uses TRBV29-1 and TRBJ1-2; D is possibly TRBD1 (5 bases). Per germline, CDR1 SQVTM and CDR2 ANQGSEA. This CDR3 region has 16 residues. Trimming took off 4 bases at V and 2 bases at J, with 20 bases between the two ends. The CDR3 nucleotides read TGCAGCGTTGTGACAGATTACCGAGCCTTAAACTATGGCTACACCTTC. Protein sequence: CSVVTDYRALNYGYTF.